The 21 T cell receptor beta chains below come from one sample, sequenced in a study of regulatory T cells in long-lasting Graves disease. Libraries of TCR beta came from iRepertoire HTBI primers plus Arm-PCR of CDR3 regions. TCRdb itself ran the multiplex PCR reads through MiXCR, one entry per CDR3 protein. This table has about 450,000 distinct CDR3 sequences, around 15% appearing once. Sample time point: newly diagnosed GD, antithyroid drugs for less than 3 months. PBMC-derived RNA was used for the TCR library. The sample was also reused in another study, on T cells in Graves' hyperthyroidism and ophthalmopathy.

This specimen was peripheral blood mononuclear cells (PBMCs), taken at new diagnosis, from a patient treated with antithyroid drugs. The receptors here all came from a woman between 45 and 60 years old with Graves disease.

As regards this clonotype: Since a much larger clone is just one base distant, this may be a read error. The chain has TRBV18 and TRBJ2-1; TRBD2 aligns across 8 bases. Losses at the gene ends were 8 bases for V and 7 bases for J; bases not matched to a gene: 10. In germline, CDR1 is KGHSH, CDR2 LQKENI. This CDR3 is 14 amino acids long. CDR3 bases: TGTGCCAGCGCGACCGCGACTAGCGTGAATGAGCAGTTCTTC. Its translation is CASATATSVNEQFF.

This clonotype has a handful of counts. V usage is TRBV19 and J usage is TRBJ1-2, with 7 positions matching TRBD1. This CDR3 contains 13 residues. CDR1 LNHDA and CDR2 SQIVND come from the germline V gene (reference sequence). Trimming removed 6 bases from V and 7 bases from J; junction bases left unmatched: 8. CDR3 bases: TGTGCCAGTAGCCCTACAGGGGAACGTGGCTACACCTTC. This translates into CASSPTGERGYTF.

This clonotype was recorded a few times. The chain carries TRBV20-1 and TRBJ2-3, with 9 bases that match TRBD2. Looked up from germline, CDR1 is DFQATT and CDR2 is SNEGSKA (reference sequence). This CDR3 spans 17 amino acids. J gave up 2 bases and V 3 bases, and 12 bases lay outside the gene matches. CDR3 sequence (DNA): TGCAGTGCTAGTGCCGGGGGACTAGCAACCTCCACAGATACGCAGTATTTT. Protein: CSASAGGLATSTDTQYF.

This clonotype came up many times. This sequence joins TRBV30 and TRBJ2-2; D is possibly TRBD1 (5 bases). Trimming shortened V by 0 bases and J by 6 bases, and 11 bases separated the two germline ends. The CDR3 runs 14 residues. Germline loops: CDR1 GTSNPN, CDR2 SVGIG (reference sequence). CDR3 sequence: CAWSVGASAGELFF. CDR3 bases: TGTGCCTGGAGTGTAGGGGCCAGCGCCGGGGAGCTGTTTTTT.

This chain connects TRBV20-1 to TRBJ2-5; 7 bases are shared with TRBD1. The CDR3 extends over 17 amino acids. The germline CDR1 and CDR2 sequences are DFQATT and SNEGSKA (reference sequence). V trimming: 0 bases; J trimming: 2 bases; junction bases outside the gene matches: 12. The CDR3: CSARETTGLLLQETQYF. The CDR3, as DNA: TGCAGTGCTAGAGAAACGACAGGGCTCCTTCTTCAAGAGACCCAGTACTTC.

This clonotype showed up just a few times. CDR3 protein: CSARDGDRANTIYF. Here the CDR3 DNA reads TGCAGTGCTAGAGATGGAGACAGAGCAAACACCATATATTTT. J is TRBJ1-3 and V is TRBV20-1, with a tentative D call TRBD1 (5 bases). Trimming removed 0 bases at V and 6 bases at J, with 12 bases between. CDR3 size: 14 residues. Per the germline V gene, CDR1 is DFQATT and CDR2 is SNEGSKA (reference sequence).

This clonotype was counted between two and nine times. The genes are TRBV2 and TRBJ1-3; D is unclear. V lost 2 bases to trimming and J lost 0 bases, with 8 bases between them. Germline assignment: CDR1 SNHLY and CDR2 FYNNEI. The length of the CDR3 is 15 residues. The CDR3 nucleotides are TGTGCCAGCAGTGAACAAGAGAGCTCTGGAAACACCATATATTTT. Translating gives CASSEQESSGNTIYF. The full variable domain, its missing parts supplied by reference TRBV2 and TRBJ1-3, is EPEVTQTPSHQVTQMGQEVILRCVPISNHLYFYWYRQILGQKVEFLVSFYNNEISEKSEIFDDQFSVERPDGSNFTLKIRSTKLEDSAMYFCASSEQESSGNTIYFGEGSWLTVV.

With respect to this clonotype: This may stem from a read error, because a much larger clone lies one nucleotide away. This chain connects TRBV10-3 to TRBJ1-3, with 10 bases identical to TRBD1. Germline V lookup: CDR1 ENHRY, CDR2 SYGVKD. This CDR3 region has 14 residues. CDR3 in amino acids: CVIWDRGTGNTIYF. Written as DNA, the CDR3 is TGTGTCATTTGGGACAGGGGAACTGGAAACACCATATATTTT.

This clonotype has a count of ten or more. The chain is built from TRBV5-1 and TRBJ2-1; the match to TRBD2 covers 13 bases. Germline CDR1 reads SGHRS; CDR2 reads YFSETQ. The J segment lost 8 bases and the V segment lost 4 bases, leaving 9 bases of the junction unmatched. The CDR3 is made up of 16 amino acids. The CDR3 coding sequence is TGCGCCAGCAGCAAACTAGCGGGAGGGAGGCTTTATGAGCAGTTCTTC. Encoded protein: CASSKLAGGRLYEQFF.

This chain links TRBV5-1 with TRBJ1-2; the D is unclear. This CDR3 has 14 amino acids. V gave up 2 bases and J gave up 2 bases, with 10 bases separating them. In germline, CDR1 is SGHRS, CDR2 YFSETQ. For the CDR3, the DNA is TGCGCCAGCAGCTTAAATCCAGACAACTATGGCTACACCTTC. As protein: CASSLNPDNYGYTF.

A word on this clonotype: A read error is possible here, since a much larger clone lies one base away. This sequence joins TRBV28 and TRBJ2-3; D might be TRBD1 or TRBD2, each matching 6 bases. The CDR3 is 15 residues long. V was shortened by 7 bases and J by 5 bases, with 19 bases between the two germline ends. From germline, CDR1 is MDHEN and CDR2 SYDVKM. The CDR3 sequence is CASNAGHRSKDTQYF. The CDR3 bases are TGTGCCAGCAACGCGGGACACCGCTCCAAAGATACGCAGTATTTT.

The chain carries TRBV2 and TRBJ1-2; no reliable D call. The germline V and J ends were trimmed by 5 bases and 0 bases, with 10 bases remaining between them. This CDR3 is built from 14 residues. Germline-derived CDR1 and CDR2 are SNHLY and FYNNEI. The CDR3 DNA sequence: TGTGCCAGCAGTATAACAGTAGCTAACTATGGCTACACCTTC. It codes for CASSITVANYGYTF.

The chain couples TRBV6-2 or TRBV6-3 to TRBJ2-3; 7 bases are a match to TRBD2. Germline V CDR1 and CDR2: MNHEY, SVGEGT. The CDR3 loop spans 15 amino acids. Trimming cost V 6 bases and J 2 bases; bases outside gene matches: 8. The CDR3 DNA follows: TGTGCCAGCAGACTAGCGTCCCCAATCACAGATACGCAGTATTTT. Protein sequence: CASRLASPITDTQYF.

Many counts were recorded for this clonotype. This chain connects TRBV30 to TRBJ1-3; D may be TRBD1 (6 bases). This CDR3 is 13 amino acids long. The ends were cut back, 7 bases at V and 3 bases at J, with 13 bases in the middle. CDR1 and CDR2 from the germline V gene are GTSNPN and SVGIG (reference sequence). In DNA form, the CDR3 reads TGTGCCTTGACAGGAATCCGTGGAAACACCATATATTTT. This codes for CALTGIRGNTIYF.

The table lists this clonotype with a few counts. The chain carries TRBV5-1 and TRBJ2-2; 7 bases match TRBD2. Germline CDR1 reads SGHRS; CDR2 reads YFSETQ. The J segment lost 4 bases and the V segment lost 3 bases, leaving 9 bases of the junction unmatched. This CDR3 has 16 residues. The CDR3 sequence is CASSSILATSTGELFF. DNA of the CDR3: TGCGCCAGCAGCTCGATACTAGCGACCTCCACCGGGGAGCTGTTTTTT.

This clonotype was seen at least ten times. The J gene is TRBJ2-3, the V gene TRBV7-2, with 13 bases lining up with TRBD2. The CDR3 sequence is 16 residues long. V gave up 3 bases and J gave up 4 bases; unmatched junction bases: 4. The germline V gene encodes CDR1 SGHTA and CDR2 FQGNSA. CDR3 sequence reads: CASSFGLAGEADTQYF. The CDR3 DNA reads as TGTGCCAGCAGCTTCGGACTAGCGGGAGAGGCAGATACGCAGTATTTT.

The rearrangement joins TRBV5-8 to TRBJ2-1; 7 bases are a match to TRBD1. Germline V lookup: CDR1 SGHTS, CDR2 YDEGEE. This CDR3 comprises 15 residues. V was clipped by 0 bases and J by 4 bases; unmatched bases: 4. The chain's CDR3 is CASSLEQGIYNEQFF. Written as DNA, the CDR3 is TGTGCCAGCAGCTTGGAACAGGGGATTTACAATGAGCAGTTCTTC.

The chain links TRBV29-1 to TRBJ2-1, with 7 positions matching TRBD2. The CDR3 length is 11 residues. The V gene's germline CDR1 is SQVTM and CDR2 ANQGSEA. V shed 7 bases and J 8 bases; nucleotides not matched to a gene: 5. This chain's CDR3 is CSATAGDEQFF. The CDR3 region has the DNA TGCAGCGCAACGGCGGGGGATGAGCAGTTCTTC.

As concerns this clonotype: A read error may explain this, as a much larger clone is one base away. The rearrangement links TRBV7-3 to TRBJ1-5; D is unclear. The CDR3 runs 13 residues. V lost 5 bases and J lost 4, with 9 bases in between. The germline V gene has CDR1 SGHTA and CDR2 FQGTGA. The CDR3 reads CASSIDINQPQHF. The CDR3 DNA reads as TGTGCCAGCAGCATCGACATTAATCAGCCCCAGCATTTT. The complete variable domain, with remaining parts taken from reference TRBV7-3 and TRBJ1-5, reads GAGVSQTPSNKVTEKGKYVELRCDPISGHTALYWYRQSLGQGPEFLIYFQGTGAADDSGLPNDRFFAVRPEGSVSTLKIQRTERGDSAVYLCASSIDINQPQHFGDGTRLSIL.

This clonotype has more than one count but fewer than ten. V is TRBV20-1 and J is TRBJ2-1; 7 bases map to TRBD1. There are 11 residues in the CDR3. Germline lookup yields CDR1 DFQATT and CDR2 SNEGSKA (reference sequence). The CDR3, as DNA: TGCAAGGGGGCAGTTTGGGATGAGCAGTTCTTC. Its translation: CKGAVWDEQFF.

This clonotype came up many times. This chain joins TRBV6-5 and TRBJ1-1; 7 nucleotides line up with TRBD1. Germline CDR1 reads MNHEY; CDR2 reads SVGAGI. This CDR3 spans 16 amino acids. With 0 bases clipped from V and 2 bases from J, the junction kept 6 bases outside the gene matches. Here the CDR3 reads CASSYSGGKRNTEAFF. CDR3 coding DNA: TGTGCCAGCAGTTACTCAGGGGGCAAAAGAAACACTGAAGCTTTCTTT.